This T cell receptor beta chain was found in a study of T-cell memory formation after mild COVID-19. Looking at the study overall: The study found TCR clusters largely donor specific. Overall study results and limits: The appearance of some responding clones in pre-infection memory suggested that cross-reactive memory joined. Day 15 to 85 contracting clones showed balanced CD4/CD8; later expanders leaned CD4+.

Trimming took off 0 bases at V and 7 bases at J, with 14 bases between the two ends. The CDR3 covers 16 residues. Germline CDR1 is SGHRS and CDR2 is YFSETQ. Constant-segment primers were used for 5'RACE, and the resulting TCR alpha and TCR beta cDNA libraries carried sample barcodes and UMIs. Using its own MiXCR run on the 5' RACE reads, TCRdb lists one record per CDR3 protein. The sample yields roughly 250,000 distinct CDR3 sequences, about 17% seen once. This clonotype was seen only a few times. Its specificity is not known. This receptor was identified in a man aged 18 to 29 who had mild COVID-19 (a few samples of this study predate the infection). Cell type and time point are not known. The sample was PBMCs or a T cell subset sorted from them (not recorded which). The genes are TRBV5-1 and TRBJ1-6, with D tentatively TRBD1 (5 bases). For the CDR3, the DNA is TGCGCCAGCAGCTTGGGGCAGGGTACGGGAAATTCACCCCTCCACTTT. Translation gives CASSLGQGTGNSPLHF.